This T cell receptor (beta chain) was sequenced in a study of T-cell reconstitution after alpha-beta-depleted transplantation in children. The study, taken as a whole, reports: There were some patients whose high TCRbeta diversity at day 60 came from surviving recipient T cells and thymic progenitors. Hyperexpanded clones declined; after one year, newly produced T cells mostly supplied diversity. As was reported, about two months after transplant, alpha-beta T cells came from several hundred expanded graft clones.

Worth noting for this clonotype: What it binds is not known. Given a much more abundant clone one base away, this may be a read error.

The CDR3 contains 17 residues. Per germline, CDR1 LGHDT and CDR2 YNNKEL (reference sequence). Unique molecular identifiers were built into the TCRbeta library. A single record per CDR3 protein comes from TCRdb applying MiXCR to the PCR reads. The sample has 120,000 to 150,000 distinct CDR3 sequences, around 10% seen once; the top ten hold roughly 20%. The sequencing here drew on PBMCs, mostly from graft donor cells, taken 180 days after TCRalphabeta/CD19-depleted stem cell transplant. The clonotype originates from a female patient aged 2-10 years who had a stem cell transplant for congenital amegakaryocytic thrombocytopenia, so the T cells may come from the graft donor. This sequence joins TRBV3-1 and TRBJ2-6; D tentatively fits TRBD1 or TRBD2 (5 bases each). The chain's CDR3 is CACSQVRGTVGANVLTF. The DNA of the CDR3 is TGTGCCTGCAGCCAAGTGAGGGGAACGGTTGGGGCCAACGTCCTGACTTTC.